Detailed here is one T cell receptor beta chain. Its specificity is not known. Trimming took off 0 bases at V and 5 bases at J, with 8 bases between the two ends. The CDR3 loop spans 14 amino acids. CDR1 and CDR2 from the germline V gene are MNHEY and SVGAGI. These data originate in a study of Ad26.COV2.S vaccination and SARS-CoV-2 variants. Study overall: Doses of Ad26.COV2.S were injected into muscle once or twice, 56 days apart.

Treatment given: around 19 received Ad26.COV2.S at low or high dose, single or two shots; roughly five received placebo; per-sample allocation not given. Vaccine and placebo recipients were sampled on day 63 after the first injection. TCRdb keeps only in-frame clones here, not all; method: immunoSEQ multiplex PCR. The data contain over 400,000 clones, around 92% of them singletons. General study results and limits: It was vaccine recipients, not placebo recipients, who had the higher spike-specific TCR breadth. Quantification of TCR breadth and depth may have yielded underestimates of total T cell responses.

V gene TRBV6-5 combines with J gene TRBJ1-5; D gene ambiguous. The sequences come from peripheral blood, collected in a trial of Ad26.COV2.S vaccine versus placebo. This clonotype was obtained from a person aged 18-60 years who received the Ad26.COV2.S COVID-19 vaccine or a placebo. CDR3 sequence: CASSYSWSDQPQHF. CDR3 coding DNA: TGTGCCAGCAGTTACTCTTGGTCCGATCAGCCCCAGCATTTT.